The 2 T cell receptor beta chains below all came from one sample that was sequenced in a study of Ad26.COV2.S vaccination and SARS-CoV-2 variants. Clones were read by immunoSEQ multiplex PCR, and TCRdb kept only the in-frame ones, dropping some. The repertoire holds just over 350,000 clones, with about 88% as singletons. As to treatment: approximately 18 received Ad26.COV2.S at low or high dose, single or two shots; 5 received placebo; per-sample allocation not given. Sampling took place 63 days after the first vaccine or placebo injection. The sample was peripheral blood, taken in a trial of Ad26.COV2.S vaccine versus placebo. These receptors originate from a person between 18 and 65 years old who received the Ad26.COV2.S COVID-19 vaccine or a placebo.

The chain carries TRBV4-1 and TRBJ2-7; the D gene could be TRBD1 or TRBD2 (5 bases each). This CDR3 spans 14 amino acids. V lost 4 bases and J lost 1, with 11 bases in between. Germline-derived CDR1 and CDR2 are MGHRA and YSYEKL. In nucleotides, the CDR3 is TGCGCCAGCAGCCTAACCGGGACGTCCTACGAGCAGTACTTC. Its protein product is CASSLTGTSYEQYF.

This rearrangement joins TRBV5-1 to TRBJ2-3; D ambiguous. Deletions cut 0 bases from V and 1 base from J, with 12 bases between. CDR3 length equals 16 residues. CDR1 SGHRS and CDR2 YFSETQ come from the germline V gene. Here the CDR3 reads CASSLGAAPRTDTQYF. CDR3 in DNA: TGCGCCAGCAGCTTGGGGGCTGCCCCCCGCACAGATACGCAGTATTTT.